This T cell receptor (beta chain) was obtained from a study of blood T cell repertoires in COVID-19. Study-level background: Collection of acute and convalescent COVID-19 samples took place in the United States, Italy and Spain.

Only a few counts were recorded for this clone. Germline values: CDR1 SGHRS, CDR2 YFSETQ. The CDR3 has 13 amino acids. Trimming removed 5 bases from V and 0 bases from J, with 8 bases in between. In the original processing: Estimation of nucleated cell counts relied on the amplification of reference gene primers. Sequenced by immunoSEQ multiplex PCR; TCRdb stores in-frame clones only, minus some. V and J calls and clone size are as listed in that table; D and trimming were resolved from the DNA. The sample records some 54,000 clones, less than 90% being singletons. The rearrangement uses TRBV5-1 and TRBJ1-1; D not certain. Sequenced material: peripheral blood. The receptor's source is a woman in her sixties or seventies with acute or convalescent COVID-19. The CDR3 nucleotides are TGCGCCAGCAGAGGGAGACTGAACACTGAAGCTTTCTTT. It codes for CASRGRLNTEAFF.